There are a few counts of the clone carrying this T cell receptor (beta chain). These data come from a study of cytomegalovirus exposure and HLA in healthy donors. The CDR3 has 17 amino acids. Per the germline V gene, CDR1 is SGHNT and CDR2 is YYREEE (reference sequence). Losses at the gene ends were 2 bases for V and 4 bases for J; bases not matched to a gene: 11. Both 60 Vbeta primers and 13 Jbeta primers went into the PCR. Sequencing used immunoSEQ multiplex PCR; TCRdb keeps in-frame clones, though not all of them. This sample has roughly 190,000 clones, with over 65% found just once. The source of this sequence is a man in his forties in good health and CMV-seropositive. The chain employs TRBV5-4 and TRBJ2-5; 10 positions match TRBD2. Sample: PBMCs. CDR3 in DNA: TGTGCCAGCAGCTTAGGCATTCAGAAGCGGGGGGGAGAGACCCAGTACTTC. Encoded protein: CASSLGIQKRGGETQYF.